This T cell receptor (beta chain) is from a study of blood T cell repertoires in COVID-19. Germline assignment: CDR1 MDHEN and CDR2 SYDVKM. The CDR3 is made up of 13 amino acids. V lost 2 bases and J 3 bases, leaving 8 bases between the germline ends. Original data processing: How many nucleated cells were present was estimated from reference gene primer amplification. Generated by immunoSEQ multiplex PCR, the TCRdb table keeps only in-frame clones and is missing some. The DNA was the basis for D and trimming; V, J and clone size are from that table. The table lists some 250,000 clones, 88% of them singletons, with over 0.55% in the top ten.

The J gene is TRBJ2-7, the V gene TRBV28, with D perhaps matching TRBD1 (6 bases). This TCR came from a human donor in a cohort sampled during active COVID-19. The sample consisted of peripheral blood. CDR3 DNA: TGTGCCAGCAGTTTAAAACAGGGCTACGAGCAGTACTTC. As protein: CASSLKQGYEQYF.